The source of this T cell receptor beta chain is a study of T cells in narcolepsy. The data were produced by immunoSEQ multiplex PCR, yet TCRdb's version contains in-frame clones alone and is incomplete. The sample has roughly 40,000 clones, 70% to 85% seen once. Worth noting for this clone: What it binds is not known.

Study-level results: Autoreactive clone sequences were missing from some blood memory CD4+ repertoires. Autoreactive clonotypes reportedly recurred in blood of same and different patients, not controls.

The CDR3 runs to 16 residues. Between the trimmed V and J ends, which lost 0 bases and 0 bases, there was a span of 12 bases. In germline, CDR1 is SGHRS, CDR2 YFSETQ. The chain has TRBV5-1 and TRBJ1-1; D remains unclear. The sample taken for sequencing was CD45RA- memory CD4+ T cells from PBMCs. This sequence originates from a human donor with narcolepsy. This chain's CDR3 is CASSLGTGGMNTEAFF. The CDR3, as DNA: TGCGCCAGCAGCTTGGGGACGGGAGGAATGAACACTGAAGCTTTCTTT.